This T cell receptor (beta chain) emerged from a study of beta chain features in type 1 diabetes. Study overall: All of the samples together had some 110 million sorted cells examined. Whole-study findings and limits: Shortening that was moderate but significant affected the TCRB CDR3s of Type 1 diabetes patients in all four CD4+ subsets.

On this clone itself: Antigen: not known.

Expressed TCRB transcripts were sequenced, since all the RNA that had been isolated was reverse transcribed. Sequencing used immunoSEQ multiplex PCR; TCRdb keeps in-frame clones, though not all of them. The table shows 600,000 to 750,000 clones, with about an eighth occurring only once. Germline V gene data show CDR1 as SGHTA and CDR2 as FQGNSA. V gave up 5 bases and J gave up 0 bases, with 15 bases separating them. This CDR3 has 16 amino acids. The rearrangement joins TRBV7-2 to TRBJ2-3, with D perhaps TRBD1 (6 bases). The sequencing sample was made of naive CD4+ T cells from blood. The sequence was collected from a man aged 30-40 years with type 1 diabetes. CDR3 nucleotide sequence: TGTGCCAGCAGCCTCAACAGGGCCATTAGCACAGATACGCAGTATTTT. It yields the protein CASSLNRAISTDTQYF.